This record looks at one T cell receptor beta chain sequence and its context. Its antigen is unidentified. This sample stems from a study of T cell responses to AZD1222 COVID-19 vaccine. Notes on the study in general: Baseline antibody screening turned up just six seropositive AZD1222 recipients. The donor cohort was predominantly white British with a female majority, and clonal diversity may have been underestimated. Epitopes outside B.1.351 and B.1.1.7 mutated regions reportedly drew nearly half of spike TCRs.

Some clones are missing from TCRdb's copy, which holds only in-frame ones; the method was immunoSEQ multiplex PCR. Here the sample spans 97,000 or so clones, more than 85% being singletons. Germline CDR1 and CDR2: SGDLS and YYNGEE. V shed 0 bases and J 5 bases; nucleotides not matched to a gene: 7. The CDR3 is made up of 16 amino acids. The TCR originated in an adult in good health. This specimen consisted of peripheral blood, obtained on day 0 of AZD1222 vaccination. This chain connects TRBV9 to TRBJ1-3, with 8 bases aligning to TRBD1. In DNA form, the CDR3 reads TGTGCCAGCAGCGTAGGGCAGGGGGCTCGAAGAAACACCATATATTTT. Its translation is CASSVGQGARRNTIYF. The full variable domain, its missing parts supplied by reference TRBV9 and TRBJ1-3, is DSGVTQTPKHLITATGQRVTLRCSPRSGDLSVYWYQQSLDQGLQFLIQYYNGEERAKGNILERFSAQQFPDLHSELNLSSLELGDSALYFCASSVGQGARRNTIYFGEGSWLTVV.